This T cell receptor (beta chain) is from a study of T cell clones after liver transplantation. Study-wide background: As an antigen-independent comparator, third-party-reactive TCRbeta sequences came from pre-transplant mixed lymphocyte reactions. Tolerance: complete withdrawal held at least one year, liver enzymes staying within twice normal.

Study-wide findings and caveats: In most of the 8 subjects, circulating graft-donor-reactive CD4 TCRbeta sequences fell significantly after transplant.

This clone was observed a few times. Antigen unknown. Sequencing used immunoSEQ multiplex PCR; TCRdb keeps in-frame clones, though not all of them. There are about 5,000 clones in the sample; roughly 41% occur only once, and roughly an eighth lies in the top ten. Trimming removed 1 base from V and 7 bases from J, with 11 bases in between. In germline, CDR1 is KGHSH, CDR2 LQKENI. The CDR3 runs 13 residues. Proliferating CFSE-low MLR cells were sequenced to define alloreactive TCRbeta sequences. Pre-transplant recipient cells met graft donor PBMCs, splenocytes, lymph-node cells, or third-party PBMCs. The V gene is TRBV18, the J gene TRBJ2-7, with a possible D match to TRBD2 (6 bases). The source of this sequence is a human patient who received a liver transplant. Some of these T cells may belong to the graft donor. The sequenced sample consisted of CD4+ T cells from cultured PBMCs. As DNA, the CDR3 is TGTGCCAGCTCACCACTCCTGCGGGAAGAGCAGTACTTC. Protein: CASSPLLREEQYF.